The 20 T cell receptor beta chains below come from one sample, sequenced in a study of monozygotic twins with inflammatory bowel disease. TCRdb reprocessed the 5' RACE reads and keeps a single row for each CDR3 protein, giving no DNA. This sample's table reports tens of thousands of distinct CDR3 sequences. The sequencing input was blood. The receptors stem from a human donor with ulcerative colitis or Crohn's disease, or a healthy co-twin of an affected twin (not recorded which).

The CDR3 protein is CASSGDGGISRGLNTEAFF. The J gene is TRBJ1-1, the V gene TRBV11-1. From germline, CDR1 is SGHAT and CDR2 FQDESV (reference sequence). There are 19 residues in the CDR3.

This chain links TRBV24-1 with TRBJ2-1; checking the TCRdb D call of TRBD1 is not possible without DNA. The CDR3 is made up of 13 amino acids. CDR1 and CDR2 from the germline V gene are KGHDR and SFDVKD. The CDR3 spells CATRQTGADEQFF.

CDR3 region: CAGSPASGNTIYF. The V gene is TRBV5-1, the J gene TRBJ1-3. The germline CDR1 and CDR2 sequences are SGHRS and YFSETQ. The CDR3 spans 13 residues.

The chain links TRBV20-1 to TRBJ1-4; absent DNA, TCRdb's TRBD1 call cannot be checked. The CDR3 runs 15 residues. Germline V gives CDR1 DFQATT, CDR2 SNEGSKA (reference sequence). This CDR3 is CSAPSPGQRYEKLFF.

V and J are TRBV20-1 and TRBJ2-4; TCRdb picks TRBD2, but there is no DNA to check that call. Germline CDR1 is DFQATT and CDR2 is SNEGSKA (reference sequence). CDR3 length equals 13 residues. This CDR3 is CSAEAGDKNIQYF.

J is TRBJ1-2 and V is TRBV5-1; as DNA is missing, the TRBD1 call by TCRdb cannot be tested. CDR1 SGHRS and CDR2 YFSETQ come from the germline V gene. CDR3 size: 16 residues. CDR3 amino acids: CASSLAWDREVKGYTF.

J is TRBJ1-5 and V is TRBV2; the D call of TRBD1 rests on TCRdb alone, since no DNA is present to check it. CDR1 is SNHLY, CDR2 FYNNEI, per germline. The CDR3 contains 15 residues. CDR3: CASRIRDNNNQPQHF.

The chain has TRBV18 and TRBJ1-1. The germline gives CDR1 KGHSH, CDR2 LQKENI. CDR3 size: 14 residues. The chain's CDR3 is CASSPETINTEAFF.

The rearrangement joins TRBV24-1 to TRBJ2-1; lacking DNA, the TRBD1 call made by TCRdb goes unchecked. This CDR3 contains 12 residues. Germline CDR1 is KGHDR and CDR2 is SFDVKD. CDR3 loop: CATSMSQGEQFF.

The rearrangement uses TRBV6-5 and TRBJ1-2. The CDR3 spans 14 residues. Germline CDR1 is MNHEY and CDR2 is SVGAGI. The CDR3 here is CASSYSITVYGYTF.

The chain combines TRBV7-9 with TRBJ1-2. This CDR3 is 13 amino acids long. Germline V gives CDR1 SEHNR, CDR2 FQNEAQ (reference sequence). The CDR3 sequence is CASSRGGHDGYTF. The full variable domain, its missing parts supplied by reference TRBV7-9 and TRBJ1-2, is DTGVSQNPRHKITKRGQNVTFRCDPISEHNRLYWYRQTLGQGPEFLTYFQNEAQLEKSRLLSDRFSAERPKGSFSTLEIQRTEQGDSAMYLCASSRGGHDGYTFGSGTRLTVV.

The chain joins TRBV5-1 to TRBJ2-1. The CDR3 has 12 residues. Germline CDR1 SGHRS, CDR2 YFSETQ. CDR3: CASSFFGDEQFF.

The V call is TRBV5-1, the J call TRBJ1-1. CDR1 and CDR2 (germline): SGHRS, YFSETQ. This CDR3 region has 14 residues. CDR3: CASSLALLNTEAFF.

In terms of frequency, this clonotype is medium-sized (0.01 to 0.1%). The chain carries TRBV20-1 and TRBJ1-2. The CDR3 runs to 14 residues. Germline V gives CDR1 DFQATT, CDR2 SNEGSKA (reference sequence). The CDR3 protein is CSASQQVMSGGYTF.

The rearrangement joins TRBV20-1 to TRBJ1-6. The length of the CDR3 is 16 residues. Germline loops: CDR1 DFQATT, CDR2 SNEGSKA (reference sequence). CDR3 region: CSARDLNRSYNSPLHF.

The rearrangement links TRBV12-3 or TRBV12-4 to TRBJ1-4. CDR3 length: 16 amino acids. The CDR3 region is CASSLIRRGTNEKLFF.

The chain is built from TRBV12-3 or TRBV12-4 and TRBJ2-1. The CDR3 is 12 residues long. This chain's CDR3 is CASSTSTGSEFF.

This sequence joins TRBV29-1 and TRBJ2-7. Germline CDR1 reads SQVTM; CDR2 reads ANQGSEA. This CDR3 is 12 amino acids long. This CDR3 is CSVGQSYYEQYF.

V and J are TRBV7-6 and TRBJ2-2; TCRdb calls TRBD2, which cannot be checked without DNA. Germline CDR1 and CDR2: SGHVS and FNYEAQ. This CDR3 is 16 amino acids long. The CDR3 sequence is CASRQAPAGLTGELFF.

CDR3 loop: CSARGGYTYEQYF. The chain uses TRBV20-1 and TRBJ2-7; the D gene TCRdb calls, TRBD1, cannot be checked with no DNA. The CDR3 is 13 amino acids. Germline-derived CDR1 and CDR2 are DFQATT and SNEGSKA (reference sequence).